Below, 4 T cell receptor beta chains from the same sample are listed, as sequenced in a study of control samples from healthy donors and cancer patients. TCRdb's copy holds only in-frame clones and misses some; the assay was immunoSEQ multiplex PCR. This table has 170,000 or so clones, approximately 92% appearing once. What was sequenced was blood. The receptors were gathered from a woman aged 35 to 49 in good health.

CDR3: CASSPEFETQYF. CDR3 in DNA: TGTGCCAGCTCACCAGAATTTGAGACCCAGTACTTC. This chain uses TRBV18 with TRBJ2-5; D not resolved. Germline CDR1 and CDR2: KGHSH and LQKENI. The V and J ends lost 2 bases and 5 bases respectively, with 6 bases between them. The CDR3 runs to 12 residues.

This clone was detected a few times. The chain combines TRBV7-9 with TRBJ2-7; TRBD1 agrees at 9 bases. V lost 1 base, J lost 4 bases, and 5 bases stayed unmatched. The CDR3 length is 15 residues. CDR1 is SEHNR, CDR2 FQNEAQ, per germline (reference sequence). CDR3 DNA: TGTGCCAGCAGCTTAGGGACAGGGGATCAATACGAGCAGTACTTC. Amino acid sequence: CASSLGTGDQYEQYF.

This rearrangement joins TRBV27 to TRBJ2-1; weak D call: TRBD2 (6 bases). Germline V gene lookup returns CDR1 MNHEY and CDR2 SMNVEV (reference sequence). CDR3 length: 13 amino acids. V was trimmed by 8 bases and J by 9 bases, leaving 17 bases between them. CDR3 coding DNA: TGTGCCAGCTTGCGGGGAACGGGTGGTGAGCAGTTCTTC. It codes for CASLRGTGGEQFF.

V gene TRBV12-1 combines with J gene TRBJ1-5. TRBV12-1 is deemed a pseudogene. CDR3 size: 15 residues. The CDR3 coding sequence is TGTGCCAGCAGAGACGAGAGGGGAGCGCCTCAGCCCCAGCATTTT. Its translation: CASRDERGAPQPQHF.